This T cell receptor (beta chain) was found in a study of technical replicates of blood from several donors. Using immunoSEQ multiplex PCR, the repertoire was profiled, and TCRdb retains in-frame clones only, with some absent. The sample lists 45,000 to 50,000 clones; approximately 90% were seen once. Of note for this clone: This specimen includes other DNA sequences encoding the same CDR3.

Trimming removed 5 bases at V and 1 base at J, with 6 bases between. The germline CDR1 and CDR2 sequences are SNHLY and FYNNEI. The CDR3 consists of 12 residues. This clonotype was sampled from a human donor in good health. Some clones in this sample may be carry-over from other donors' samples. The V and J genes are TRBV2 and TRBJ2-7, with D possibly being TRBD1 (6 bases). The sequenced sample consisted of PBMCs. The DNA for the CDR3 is TGTGCCAGCAGTACAGGGTCCTACGAGCAGTACTTC. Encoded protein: CASSTGSYEQYF.